This TCR beta chain appears in the sequencing data of a study of cytomegalovirus exposure and HLA in healthy donors. Study-wide results and caveats: Later, an analysis found that TCR clusters from the first cohort tended to co-occur in the roughly 110 validation repertoires. The majority of TCR sequences were rare, yet some public TCRs appeared in many donors.

Concerning this clone itself: Its antigen remains unidentified.

The CDR3 loop spans 13 amino acids. Germline loops: CDR1 SGHDN, CDR2 FVKESK. V gave up 4 bases and J gave up 7 bases, with 14 bases separating them. Some clones are missing from TCRdb's copy, which holds only in-frame ones; the method was immunoSEQ multiplex PCR. The data hold some 240,000 clones, with around 90% observed a single time. J is TRBJ2-7 and V is TRBV14; no reliable D call. Material for sequencing was PBMCs. The receptor comes from a woman younger than 35 in good health and CMV-seropositive. The CDR3 sequence is CASSRAGLREQYF. CDR3 bases: TGTGCCAGCAGCCGAGCTGGGCTAAGAGAGCAGTACTTC.